This T cell receptor (beta chain) emerged from a study of T cell changes during pregnancy in multiple sclerosis. Assay used: immunoSEQ multiplex PCR; TCRdb lists only in-frame clones, some missing. The table lists 65,000 to 90,000 clones, roughly nine tenths of them singletons. Germline assignment: CDR1 SEHNR and CDR2 FQNEAQ (reference sequence). The CDR3 totals 15 residues. The ends were cut back, 1 base at V and 2 bases at J, with 8 bases in the middle. Sample: peripheral blood, taken in the first trimester of pregnancy. This sequence joins TRBV7-9 and TRBJ2-2; D is possibly TRBD1 (6 bases). This TCR derives from a female donor with multiple sclerosis, enrolled in a pregnancy study. CDR3 in amino acids: CASSLGQVNTGELFF. In DNA, the CDR3 is TGTGCCAGCAGCTTAGGACAGGTTAACACCGGGGAGCTGTTTTTT.